This T cell receptor beta chain emerged from a study of blood T cell repertoires in COVID-19. Study in general: T cells, B-cell-depleted T cells, or PBMCs supplied cDNA or gDNA.

The study drew participants aged about 18 to 90 years from under 30 US areas. Each participant's cohort was designated according to participant-reported clinical history. Either two negative PCRs, clearance, or symptom resolution qualified Cohort 3 donors as recovered. Data came from immunoSEQ multiplex PCR; TCRdb stores just in-frame clones and leaves some out. The sample lists more than 85,000 clones, 65% to 90% occurring once. CDR1 and CDR2 from the germline V gene are DFQATT and SNEGSKA (reference sequence). Trimming took 3 bases from V and 9 from J; bases not matched to a gene: 12. The CDR3 contains 16 residues.

This receptor was taken from a woman aged 45-65 years who had recovered from COVID-19. What was sequenced was PBMCs or T cells enriched from blood (not recorded which). V gene TRBV20-1 combines with J gene TRBJ1-6; 9 bases match TRBD1. The CDR3 coding sequence is TGCAGTGCTAGTGAACATGAACAGGGGGCTAGTTCACCCCTCCACTTT. It is translated as CSASEHEQGASSPLHF.